This T cell receptor beta chain was observed in a study of OX40 agonist ivuxolimab in advanced cancers. At the level of the study: Hepatocellular carcinoma, melanoma, renal cell or head and neck cancer affected the dose-escalation patients.

In the case of this clone: Its antigen remains unidentified.

There are 17 residues in the CDR3. The V gene's germline CDR1 is SEHNR and CDR2 FQNEAQ (reference sequence). The V gene lost 6 bases and the J gene lost 0 bases, with 21 bases spanning the gap. General study findings and limits: Clones of CD4+ and CD8+ blood T cells grew by week 6 at doses of 0.1 to 3.0 mg/kg. On average, CD8+ T cells showed a greater number of expanded clones than CD4+.

Profiling relied on immunoSEQ multiplex PCR, and the TCRdb table lists in-frame clones only, not all of them. The table has under 50,000 clones, more than 70% seen once. The V call is TRBV7-9, the J call TRBJ2-7; D possibly matches TRBD1 or TRBD2 (5 bases each). The sequenced sample was CD4+ or CD8+ T cells sorted from blood, obtained in a trial of the OX40 agonist ivuxolimab. The source is an adult with an advanced solid tumor such as melanoma, head and neck, liver or kidney cancer. The CDR3 bases are TGTGCCAGCAGTTTTCACCCTCCGGGACGACTCTCCTACGAGCAGTACTTC. It encodes CASSFHPPGRLSYEQYF.